Listed below are T cell receptor beta chains from one sample, sequenced in a study of B cell selection in AIRE deficiency. TCRdb's table, derived via immunoSEQ multiplex PCR, lists solely in-frame clones and lacks some. Of some 25,000 clones listed, over 80% are singletons. The sequencing sample was made of CD4+CD25+ Tregs sorted from PBMCs. All receptors come from a human donor in good health. Both conserved end residues are part of each CDR3. The D gene is left open where the match is weak. Clone size is shown for a subset of rows, as once, few, many or a class of expanded clone.

j_gene	d_gene	v_gene	abundance	CDR3nt	CDR3aa
TRBJ1-1	NA	TRBV11-2	NA	TGTGCCAGCAGCTTATCGGGGGCGAACACTGAAGCTTTCTTT	CASSLSGANTEAFF
TRBJ2-3	NA	TRBV10-3	NA	TGTGCCATCAGTGGGGGGAGGTCTAGCACAGATACGCAGTATTTT	CAISGGRSSTDTQYF
TRBJ2-1	TRBD2	TRBV4-1	NA	TGCGCCAGCAGCCAAGATCGGGTCACGGGGGGGCGTACTGAGCAGTTCTTC	CASSQDRVTGGRTEQFF
TRBJ1-1	NA	TRBV9	once	TGTGCCAGCAGCGTAGTAGGGCAGGGGACCTCGAACACTGAAGCTTTCTTT	CASSVVGQGTSNTEAFF
TRBJ1-1	TRBD1	TRBV6-5	NA	TGTGCCAGCTATCCGGGACAGTCGAACACTGAAGCTTTCTTT	CASYPGQSNTEAFF
TRBJ2-5	TRBD2	TRBV4-1	once	TGCGCCAGCAGCCAAGAGTGGGGGGGAGTGGAGACCCAGTACTTC	CASSQEWGGVETQYF
TRBJ1-3	NA	TRBV29-1	NA	TGCAGCGTTGACCATGGAAACACCATATATTTT	CSVDHGNTIYF
TRBJ1-2	NA	TRBV29-1	NA	TGCAGCGTCGAGATTAACTATGGCTACACCTTC	CSVEINYGYTF
TRBJ2-1	NA	TRBV11-3	NA	TGTGCCAGCAGCTTAAGCTCGGGAGTGTTGAGCTCCTACAATGAGCAGTTCTTC	CASSLSSGVLSSYNEQFF
TRBJ1-5	NA	TRBV7-9	NA	TGTGCCAGCAGCTCACAGACCGAGAGCAATCAGCCCCAGCATTTT	CASSSQTESNQPQHF
TRBJ2-3	NA	TRBV14	NA	TGTGCCAGCAGCCAATCCCTAGTGGGCACAGATACGCAGTATTTT	CASSQSLVGTDTQYF
TRBJ1-5	NA	TRBV2	NA	TGTGCCAGCAGTGAAGCCGGGGTTAGCAATCAGCCCCAGCATTTT	CASSEAGVSNQPQHF
TRBJ2-2	NA	TRBV21-1	NA	TGTGCCAGCACGGGACAGGGAGGAAACACCGGGGAGCTGTTTTTT	CASTGQGGNTGELFF
TRBJ2-5	NA	TRBV5-8	NA	TGTGCCAGCAGCTTCCGAGAGACCCAGTACTTC	CASSFRETQYF
TRBJ2-7	NA	TRBV11-2	NA	TGTGCCAGCAGCCAGGACTACGAGCAGTACTTC	CASSQDYEQYF
TRBJ1-1	NA	TRBV20-1	NA	TGCAGCCGTACAAGGAACACTGAAGCTTTCTTT	CSRTRNTEAFF
TRBJ2-7	TRBD2	TRBV27	NA	TGTGCCAGCAGTTTAAAGGGACTAGCGGGAACCTACGAGCAGTACTTC	CASSLKGLAGTYEQYF
TRBJ2-3	TRBD1	TRBV5-5	NA	TGTGCCAGCAGCATTGGACAGGGGATAACAGATACGCAGTATTTT	CASSIGQGITDTQYF
TRBJ1-1	NA	TRBV10-3	NA	TGTGCCATCGGGACCCATGGTCAGGGGACTGAAGCTTTCTTT	CAIGTHGQGTEAFF
TRBJ1-1	TRBD1	TRBV5-1	few	TGCGCCAGCAGCGGGGACAGTGTAAGTGGACTTAAGATGAACACTGAAGCTTTCTTT	CASSGDSVSGLKMNTEAFF
TRBJ1-4	NA	TRBV19	NA	TGTGCCAGTAGAAAACGGGGCCGGGCAGCTGAAAAACTGTTTTTT	CASRKRGRAAEKLFF
TRBJ1-1	TRBD1	TRBV7-9	NA	TGTGCCAGCAGCGCTCGACAGGGGGGGAACACTGAAGCTTTCTTT	CASSARQGGNTEAFF
TRBJ1-1	NA	TRBV15	NA	TGTGCCACCAGCCCCCTCGGGAGGCTCGAAGCTTTCTTT	CATSPLGRLEAFF
TRBJ2-5	TRBD2	TRBV15	NA	TGTGCCACCAGCAGACACCGGGGGGGCCGAGAGACCCAGTACTTC	CATSRHRGGRETQYF
TRBJ1-6	NA	TRBV7-3	NA	TGTGCCAGCAGCTTACAGGGGAGCGGGAATTCACCCCTCCACTTT	CASSLQGSGNSPLHF
TRBJ2-2	NA	TRBV4-1	NA	TGCGCCAGCAGCCAAATAGACCTGGTCGCTACCGGGGAGCTGTTTTTT	CASSQIDLVATGELFF
TRBJ1-2	NA	TRBV19	NA	TGTGCCAGTAGTATAGATCTATGGGGTGATGGCTACACCTTC	CASSIDLWGDGYTF
TRBJ1-2	TRBD1	TRBV6-5	NA	TGTGCCAGCAGTTTCTTACCCGGGACAGGGGCTCTTGGCTACACCTTC	CASSFLPGTGALGYTF
TRBJ2-5	NA	TRBV5-1	medium-sized	TGCGCCAGCAGCATATCCCAAGAGACCCAGTACTTC	CASSISQETQYF
TRBJ1-1	NA	TRBV7-6	NA	TGTGCCAGCAGCTTAGTGGGGGAAGAGGCTTTCTTT	CASSLVGEEAFF
TRBJ2-1	TRBD2	TRBV7-8	NA	TGTGCCAGCAGCCTCTCACTAGCGGGGGGGCGGCAGCAGTTCTTC	CASSLSLAGGRQQFF
TRBJ2-3	NA	TRBV5-1	NA	TGCGCCAGTGGCTCGCCGGGGGCAGATACGCAGTATTTT	CASGSPGADTQYF
TRBJ2-7	NA	TRBV5-1	once	TGCGCCAGCAGCCAGGAGTCCGAGGGCGAGCAGTACTTC	CASSQESEGEQYF
TRBJ1-1	NA	TRBV5-1	once	TGCGCCAGCAGCTTGGTGGAAGGGATGAACACTGAAGCTTTCTTT	CASSLVEGMNTEAFF
TRBJ2-1	TRBD1	TRBV5-6	NA	TGTGCCAGCAGCCCCGGGACAGGGGGCGGACTAGCTGATGAGCAGTTCTTC	CASSPGTGGGLADEQFF
TRBJ2-4	NA	TRBV7-2	NA	TGTGCCAGCAGCTGGCGGGTTGGAAACATTCAGTACTTC	CASSWRVGNIQYF
TRBJ1-1	NA	TRBV5-1	NA	TGCGCCAGCAGCACTGATAGGCTTGGGAACACTGAAGCTTTCTTT	CASSTDRLGNTEAFF
TRBJ2-1	TRBD2	TRBV11-3	NA	TGTGCCAGCAGCAACCGACTAGCGGGGGGTGAGCAGTTCTTC	CASSNRLAGGEQFF
TRBJ2-1	TRBD2	TRBV15	NA	TGTGCCACCAGCAGGGGACTAGCTAATGAGCAGTTCTTC	CATSRGLANEQFF
TRBJ1-2	TRBD1	TRBV18	NA	TGTGCCAGCTCACCACCGCGGGACAGGGGATCGAACTATGGCTACACCTTC	CASSPPRDRGSNYGYTF
TRBJ1-1	NA	TRBV7-2	NA	TGTGCCAGCAGCTTAAAGGGGGGGTGGACTGAAGCTTTCTTT	CASSLKGGWTEAFF
TRBJ2-3	TRBD2	TRBV7-9	NA	TGTGCCAGCAGTCTAGCGGGAGGCACAGATACGCAGTATTTT	CASSLAGGTDTQYF
TRBJ1-6	NA	TRBV7-9	NA	TGTGCCAGCAGCCCGACAAAAGATAATTCACCCCTCCACTTT	CASSPTKDNSPLHF
TRBJ2-5	NA	TRBV11-2	NA	TGTGCCAGCAGCCCCCGGGGAGGGGGCTCGGGGGAGACCCAGTACTTC	CASSPRGGGSGETQYF
TRBJ2-3	NA	TRBV2	NA	TGTGCCAGCAGTGCACTCCGCACAGATACGCAGTATTTT	CASSALRTDTQYF
TRBJ2-2	NA	TRBV5-1	NA	TGCGCCAGCAGCCGGTGGACTAACACCGGGGAGCTGTTTTTT	CASSRWTNTGELFF
TRBJ1-2	NA	TRBV27	once	TGTGCCAGCAGACCCAGGGAGAGCTATGGCTACACCTTC	CASRPRESYGYTF
TRBJ2-1	NA	TRBV30	NA	TGTGCCTGGAGTGTAACTGGTGAGCAGTTCTTC	CAWSVTGEQFF
TRBJ2-7	NA	TRBV5-1	NA	TGCGCCAGCAGCTTGGCCTACGAGCAGTACTTC	CASSLAYEQYF
TRBJ2-5	NA	TRBV5-1	NA	TGCGCCAGCAGCTTGGCGGCAGCGGAGACCCAGTACTTC	CASSLAAAETQYF
TRBJ1-4	TRBD1	TRBV27	NA	TGTGCTCCATCGGGACAGCCTAATGAAAAACTGTTTTTT	CAPSGQPNEKLFF
TRBJ1-4	NA	TRBV18	NA	TGTGCCAGCTCACCACCAAGGGATGTTAATGAAAAACTGTTTTTT	CASSPPRDVNEKLFF
TRBJ1-2	TRBD1	TRBV30	once	TGTGCCTGTTTGGACAGGGCTACGTATGGCTACACCTTC	CACLDRATYGYTF
TRBJ2-3	TRBD1	TRBV6-1	once	TGTGCCAGCAGAGGACAGGGGTCTAGCACAGATACGCAGTATTTT	CASRGQGSSTDTQYF
TRBJ1-1	NA	TRBV7-2	NA	TGTGCCAGCAGCTTAGCGGGGCGTGGTGATGCGGGGCTGAACACTGAAGCTTTCTTT	CASSLAGRGDAGLNTEAFF
TRBJ1-1	TRBD1	TRBV18	NA	TGTGCCAGCTCACCACTGACAGGGATGAACACTGAAGCTTTCTTT	CASSPLTGMNTEAFF
TRBJ2-3	TRBD2	TRBV5-1	once	TGCGCCAGCAGCTTGGCCAGCGGGGCTGATACGCAGTATTTT	CASSLASGADTQYF
TRBJ2-3	TRBD2	TRBV2	NA	TGTGCCAGCACCTTGGGGCGGGGGGGCGGCACAGATACGCAGTATTTT	CASTLGRGGGTDTQYF
TRBJ1-4	NA	TRBV29-1	NA	TGCAGCGTTGAAAGGGGAGATGAAAAACTGTTTTTT	CSVERGDEKLFF
TRBJ1-5	NA	TRBV18	NA	TGTGCCAGCTCACCAATGGGAGAGAATCAGCCCCAGCATTTT	CASSPMGENQPQHF